The rows below give T cell receptor beta chains drawn from one sample of a study of blood T cell repertoires in COVID-19. Profiled with immunoSEQ multiplex PCR; TCRdb holds only in-frame clones, not every one. The sample lists just under 80,000 clones; roughly 80% were seen once. Specimen: peripheral blood. Source of these receptors: a woman in her 70s with acute or convalescent COVID-19. Each CDR3 is given without its conserved first and last residue.

j_call: TRBJ2-1
v_call: TRBV7-3
cdr3_aa: ASSRGLAGSNEQF

j_call: TRBJ2-7
v_call: TRBV9
cdr3_aa: ASSPRGDSSYEQY

j_call: TRBJ1-1
v_call: TRBV18
cdr3_aa: ASSIQGRTEAF

j_call: TRBJ2-2
v_call: TRBV7-3
cdr3_aa: ASSPNPPGADTGELF

j_call: TRBJ1-1
v_call: TRBV4-1
cdr3_aa: ASSQAYRTLNTEAF

j_call: TRBJ1-5
v_call: TRBV25-1
cdr3_aa: ASRSLDRSNQPQH

j_call: TRBJ2-7
v_call: TRBV2
cdr3_aa: ASSEMALAGGNEQY

j_call: TRBJ2-7
v_call: TRBV6-1
cdr3_aa: ASSESRGLSYEQY

j_call: TRBJ2-1
v_call: TRBV11-2
cdr3_aa: ASSLPGLAGVEQF

j_call: TRBJ1-5
v_call: TRBV6-5
cdr3_aa: ARWDRGLHQPQH

j_call: TRBJ2-5
v_call: TRBV14
cdr3_aa: ASSPGTPPGTQY

j_call: TRBJ2-2
v_call: TRBV5-1
cdr3_aa: ASSLGSLLAGGTTGELF

j_call: TRBJ1-1
v_call: TRBV2
cdr3_aa: ASSDGDSYSSGNTEAF

j_call: TRBJ2-1
v_call: TRBV9
cdr3_aa: ASSVPGLAGREQF

j_call: TRBJ2-1
v_call: TRBV9
cdr3_aa: ASSPVLAGYNEQF

j_call: TRBJ1-6
v_call: TRBV7-9
cdr3_aa: ASSSQGPNSPLH

j_call: TRBJ2-5
v_call: TRBV3-1/TRBV3-2
cdr3_aa: ASSRGGGPQETQY

j_call: TRBJ1-4
v_call: TRBV5-6
cdr3_aa: ASSLFSTGLWEKLF

j_call: TRBJ2-1
v_call: TRBV7-9
cdr3_aa: ASSLGSGRNNEQF

j_call: TRBJ2-1
v_call: TRBV1
cdr3_aa: TSSQDLKCPDRVRSYNEQF

j_call: TRBJ1-1
v_call: TRBV24-1
cdr3_aa: ATSDPRGSGAEAF

j_call: TRBJ2-5
v_call: TRBV24-1
cdr3_aa: ATSDAGQETQY

j_call: TRBJ2-2
v_call: TRBV27
cdr3_aa: ASSQSPNTGELF

j_call: TRBJ2-7
v_call: TRBV27
cdr3_aa: ASSTGAREQY

j_call: TRBJ1-2
v_call: TRBV5-1
cdr3_aa: ASSLEGDSYGYT

j_call: TRBJ2-4
v_call: TRBV11-3
cdr3_aa: ASSLDRLSIQY

j_call: TRBJ2-5
v_call: TRBV10-3
cdr3_aa: AISAGQGEETQY

j_call: TRBJ1-4
v_call: TRBV3-1/TRBV3-2
cdr3_aa: ASSQDTPTNEKLF

j_call: TRBJ2-3
v_call: TRBV11-1
cdr3_aa: ASSLVQGADTQY

j_call: TRBJ1-3
v_call: TRBV28
cdr3_aa: ASSSPGQTRDTIY

j_call: TRBJ1-4
v_call: TRBV7-9
cdr3_aa: ASSYGTGKLF

j_call: TRBJ2-7
v_call: TRBV12-2
cdr3_aa: ASPSGRTYEQY

j_call: TRBJ1-5
v_call: TRBV5-1
cdr3_aa: ASSLPTGTGNLVVERPQH

j_call: TRBJ2-5
v_call: TRBV28
cdr3_aa: ASSFLVREGRETQY

j_call: TRBJ2-7
v_call: TRBV5-6
cdr3_aa: ASSLQGFAQY

j_call: TRBJ1-5
v_call: TRBV2
cdr3_aa: ASSEPDQPQH

j_call: TRBJ1-1
v_call: TRBV25-1
cdr3_aa: ASSEWGITGVTEAF

j_call: TRBJ2-1
v_call: TRBV9
cdr3_aa: ASGWTSSSYNEQF

j_call: TRBJ2-5
v_call: TRBV18
cdr3_aa: ASSRLAGAETQY

j_call: TRBJ2-1
v_call: TRBV4-2
cdr3_aa: ASSQGTSGDSFQF

j_call: TRBJ1-5
v_call: TRBV2
cdr3_aa: ASRRPGQGVDQPQH

j_call: TRBJ2-7
v_call: TRBV5-1
cdr3_aa: ASSPSGPYEQY

j_call: TRBJ1-2
v_call: TRBV3-1/TRBV3-2
cdr3_aa: ASSHLTGGGYT

j_call: TRBJ2-7
v_call: TRBV27
cdr3_aa: ASSFGTGVNEQY

j_call: TRBJ1-2
v_call: TRBV28
cdr3_aa: ASSAGTGPST

j_call: TRBJ1-1
v_call: TRBV6-5
cdr3_aa: ASSVDRVAEAF

j_call: TRBJ1-2
v_call: TRBV9
cdr3_aa: ASSVAGQGLRYT

j_call: TRBJ2-7
v_call: TRBV30
cdr3_aa: AWNRDSYEQY

j_call: TRBJ1-1
v_call: TRBV19
cdr3_aa: ASSIDWDRYMNTEAF

j_call: TRBJ2-5
v_call: TRBV3-1/TRBV3-2
cdr3_aa: ASSQAPAGVVETQY

j_call: TRBJ1-1
v_call: TRBV2
cdr3_aa: ASSVIRGLGEAF

j_call: TRBJ2-7
v_call: TRBV20-1
cdr3_aa: SPVQGEEQY

j_call: TRBJ2-2
v_call: TRBV5-1
cdr3_aa: ASSTLAGDTGELF

j_call: TRBJ1-2
v_call: TRBV19
cdr3_aa: ASSATGGRCT

j_call: TRBJ2-1
v_call: TRBV29-1
cdr3_aa: SARPTGNEQF

j_call: TRBJ2-1
v_call: TRBV5-5
cdr3_aa: ASSLQGAAYNEQF

j_call: TRBJ2-5
v_call: TRBV29-1
cdr3_aa: STGGETQY

j_call: TRBJ2-7
v_call: TRBV27
cdr3_aa: ASSLGGHGEQY

j_call: TRBJ1-1
v_call: TRBV5-6
cdr3_aa: ASSLIQEGAF